This T cell receptor beta chain was recorded in a study of cytomegalovirus exposure and HLA in healthy donors. Findings and limits, study-wide: Researchers reported that a few CMV-associated chains were confirmed in vitro as CMV antigen-specific. The study labeled 170 or so TCR beta chains cytomegalovirus-associated. Rare TCR sequences predominated, though certain public TCRs were found in many donors.

A remark on this clone: Its antigen is not identified.

CDR1 and CDR2 (germline): SGHRS, YFSETQ. V was cut by 4 bases and J by 3 bases, with 13 bases left in between. The CDR3 length is 14 residues. Only in-frame clones appear in the TCRdb table, and some are missing; sequencing was by immunoSEQ multiplex PCR. The data show about 130,000 clones, with 70% to 85% seen just once and 25% to 30% held by the top ten. This chain links TRBV5-1 with TRBJ1-1, with D unresolved. The clonotype comes from a man aged 25 to 40 in good health and CMV-seropositive. Sequenced: PBMCs. The CDR3 protein is CASSGGPIDTEAFF. CDR3 coding DNA: TGCGCCAGCAGCGGTGGGCCGATTGACACTGAAGCTTTCTTT.